A single sample is the source of the 27 T cell receptor beta chains below, sequenced in a study of blood T cell repertoires in COVID-19. Method: immunoSEQ multiplex PCR; TCRdb's copy keeps in-frame clones and lacks some. The sample has 200,000 or so clones, about nine tenths seen once. Sequenced sample: PBMCs or T cells enriched from blood (not recorded which). These receptors were obtained from a man under 40 in a cohort exposed to, infected with or recovered from COVID-19 (not recorded which).

V gene TRBV24-1 combines with J gene TRBJ2-1, with 9 bases lining up with TRBD1. The CDR3 totals 17 residues. Germline-derived CDR1 and CDR2 are KGHDR and SFDVKD. The trim removed 7 bases at V and 5 bases at J, leaving 14 bases unmatched. The CDR3 DNA is TGTGCCACCAGCGATACAATCCGGGACAGGGCTAACAATGAGCAGTTCTTC. Protein sequence: CATSDTIRDRANNEQFF.

This rearrangement joins TRBV11-2 to TRBJ1-6; TRBD1 matches at 12 bases. Germline V gene lookup returns CDR1 SGHAT and CDR2 FQNNGV. The J segment lost 8 bases and the V segment lost 3 bases, leaving 11 bases of the junction unmatched. The CDR3 covers 18 residues. CDR3 nucleotides: TGTGCCAGCAGCTTCGGGACAGGGGGCGCGGGGGGTGATTCACCCCTCCACTTT. This gives the protein CASSFGTGGAGGDSPLHF.

The rearrangement links TRBV7-2 to TRBJ2-1, with 7 bases lining up with TRBD2. The germline gives CDR1 SGHTA, CDR2 FQGNSA. With V trimmed by 8 bases and J by 6 bases, 16 bases remained unmatched. The CDR3 is made up of 16 amino acids. In DNA, the CDR3 is TGTGCCAGCCAACGAAGATGGCCGCGGGAGCGCAATGAGCAGTTCTTC. Translated, it gives CASQRRWPRERNEQFF.

This chain connects TRBV6-5 to TRBJ1-2; perhaps TRBD1 as D (6 bases). The V and J ends lost 8 bases and 2 bases respectively, with 6 bases between them. CDR1 is MNHEY, CDR2 SVGAGI, per germline. This CDR3 contains 11 residues. This chain's CDR3 is CASQGNYGYTF. CDR3 nucleotide sequence: TGTGCCAGCCAGGGGAACTATGGCTACACCTTC.

Only a few counts were recorded for this clone. This chain joins TRBV5-1 and TRBJ1-5; D possibly corresponds to TRBD1 (5 bases). Germline CDR1 reads SGHRS; CDR2 reads YFSETQ. This CDR3 has 14 residues. V was cut by 0 bases and J by 9 bases, with 13 bases left in between. The CDR3 DNA reads as TGCGCCAGCAGCTTGGCCGGGGCCGGGGGGCCCCAGCATTTT. Protein: CASSLAGAGGPQHF.

The V call is TRBV7-9, the J call TRBJ1-5; 10 bases are a match to TRBD1. Germline trimming cut 4 bases from V and 4 bases from J; bases unmatched to any gene: 7. Germline CDR1 reads SEHNR; CDR2 reads FQNEAQ (reference sequence). The CDR3 length is 16 residues. The CDR3: CASSSAGQGKNQPQHF. The CDR3, as DNA: TGTGCCAGCAGCTCAGCGGGACAGGGGAAAAATCAGCCCCAGCATTTT.

V usage is TRBV4-2 and J usage is TRBJ1-1; D might be TRBD1 (6 bases). The CDR3 covers 15 residues. Germline lookup yields CDR1 LGHNA and CDR2 YNFKEQ. The V end lost 5 bases, the J end lost 3 bases, and 16 bases lay between the germline ends. The CDR3 bases are TGTGCCAGCAGCTACTGGGGGGGCCACGACACTGAAGCTTTCTTT. As protein: CASSYWGGHDTEAFF.

The rearrangement links TRBV7-8 to TRBJ1-3, with TRBD1 identical over 8 bases. From germline, CDR1 is SGHVS and CDR2 FQNEAQ. V was pared by 2 bases and J by 0 bases, with 3 bases of the junction left unmatched. This CDR3 region has 16 residues. CDR3 protein: CASSLTGGNSGNTIYF. The CDR3 DNA sequence: TGTGCCAGCAGCTTAACAGGGGGTAACTCTGGAAACACCATATATTTT.

The genes are TRBV28 and TRBJ1-2; 10 bases align to TRBD1. CDR3 size: 15 residues. V was clipped by 3 bases and J by 4 bases; unmatched bases: 5. In germline, CDR1 is MDHEN, CDR2 SYDVKM. CDR3 sequence: CASSFSDRGLYGYTF. DNA of the CDR3: TGTGCCAGCAGTTTCAGTGACAGGGGGCTCTATGGCTACACCTTC.

This sequence joins TRBV7-8 and TRBJ2-7; TRBD1 might be the D (6 bases). The CDR3 is 17 amino acids. Trimming cost V 5 bases and J 3 bases, with 23 bases left between them. Germline CDR1 SGHVS, CDR2 FQNEAQ. The CDR3 spells CASSTPAQFGGVYEQYF. In DNA, the CDR3 is TGTGCCAGCAGCACCCCCGCCCAGTTTGGGGGCGTCTACGAGCAGTACTTC.

This chain connects TRBV7-6 to TRBJ1-5; 11 bases match TRBD1. The CDR3 totals 15 residues. CDR1 is SGHVS and CDR2 is FNYEAQ in the germline V gene. The junction had 6 bases not matched to a gene; V was cut back by 5 bases and J by 6 bases. CDR3: CASSDRTGGTQPQHF. Written as DNA, the CDR3 is TGTGCCAGCAGCGACCGGACAGGGGGCACTCAGCCCCAGCATTTT.

This chain connects TRBV5-5 to TRBJ2-5, with 7 bases aligning to TRBD1. The V gene's germline CDR1 is SGHKS and CDR2 YYEKEE (reference sequence). Trimming at V came to 4 bases and at J to 3 bases, leaving 9 bases not matched to a gene. The CDR3 is 15 amino acids. The CDR3 spells CASSPWDRAEETQYF. The CDR3 region has the DNA TGTGCCAGCAGCCCCTGGGACAGAGCCGAAGAGACCCAGTACTTC. Full variable domain (missing parts from reference TRBV5-5 and TRBJ2-5): DAGVTQSPTHLIKTRGQQVTLRCSPISGHKSVSWYQQVLGQGPQFIFQYYEKEERGRGNFPDRFSARQFPNYSSELNVNALLLGDSALYLCASSPWDRAEETQYFGPGTRLLVL.

V and J are TRBV7-2 and TRBJ2-7, with 7 bases aligning to TRBD1. Germline V gives CDR1 SGHTA, CDR2 FQGNSA. The CDR3 has 16 amino acids. Unmatched junction bases numbered 6, after V lost 0 bases and J lost 1 base. CDR3 nucleotides: TGTGCCAGCAGCTTAGCGCCGACAGGGTTGTCCTACGAGCAGTACTTC. Its translation is CASSLAPTGLSYEQYF.

The chain has TRBV11-2 and TRBJ2-7; D may be TRBD2 (6 bases). The CDR3 extends over 14 amino acids. Deletions cut 2 bases from V and 2 bases from J, with 10 bases between. Germline CDR1 reads SGHAT; CDR2 reads FQNNGV. The DNA for the CDR3 is TGTGCCAGCAGCTTAAGGCGGGGCGCCTACGAGCAGTACTTC. It specifies CASSLRRGAYEQYF.

This clone was counted only a few times. The gene calls are TRBV7-2 and TRBJ2-7; 7 bases map to TRBD1. Germline V lookup: CDR1 SGHTA, CDR2 FQGNSA. V dropped 5 bases and J dropped 3; count of bases not matched to a gene: 10. The CDR3 is 15 amino acids. The CDR3 loop is CASSPAGTANYEQYF. CDR3 sequence (DNA): TGTGCCAGCAGCCCAGCAGGGACAGCCAACTACGAGCAGTACTTC.

The genes are TRBV19 and TRBJ2-3, with 7 positions matching TRBD2. Trimming removed 10 bases from V and 2 bases from J; junction bases left unmatched: 9. Germline CDR1 reads LNHDA; CDR2 reads SQIVND (reference sequence). There are 14 residues in the CDR3. CDR3 residues: CATKDWDYTDTQYF. The CDR3 DNA reads as TGTGCCACGAAGGACTGGGACTACACAGATACGCAGTATTTT.

The J gene is TRBJ1-3, the V gene TRBV28, with unresolved D. Trimming cost V 5 bases and J 0 bases, with 11 bases left between them. The CDR3 totals 15 residues. Germline CDR1 is MDHEN and CDR2 is SYDVKM. CDR3 sequence (DNA): TGTGCCAGCAGTCGTGGGCTCAGCTCTGGAAACACCATATATTTT. Its protein product is CASSRGLSSGNTIYF.

V usage is TRBV11-1 and J usage is TRBJ2-3, with 7 bases lining up with TRBD2. V shed 7 bases and J 4 bases; nucleotides not matched to a gene: 8. The CDR3 covers 14 residues. The germline V gene has CDR1 SGHAT and CDR2 FQDESV (reference sequence). For the CDR3, the DNA is TGTGCCAGCAAGGCGCGGGAGATGGCAGATACGCAGTATTTT. Protein sequence: CASKAREMADTQYF.

The chain has TRBV28 and TRBJ1-5; D possibly corresponds to TRBD1 (6 bases). The V end was cut by 1 base, the J end by 2 bases, with 15 bases between. In germline, CDR1 is MDHEN, CDR2 SYDVKM. CDR3 size: 17 residues. The DNA of the CDR3 is TGTGCCAGCAGTTTATATAAAAGGGGGGGAGGCAATCAGCCCCAGCATTTT. As protein: CASSLYKRGGGNQPQHF. Full variable domain (outside the CDR3, taken from reference TRBV28 and TRBJ1-5): DVKVTQSSRYLVKRTGEKVFLECVQDMDHENMFWYRQDPGLGLRLIYFSYDVKMKEKGDIPEGYSVSREKKERFSLILESASTNQTSMYLCASSLYKRGGGNQPQHFGDGTRLSIL.

This clone has only one observation. This chain links TRBV28 with TRBJ1-3; no firm D call. Trimming cost V 1 base and J 0 bases, with 10 bases left between them. The CDR3 contains 16 residues. Looked up from germline, CDR1 is MDHEN and CDR2 is SYDVKM. The CDR3 spells CASSLSPGISGNTIYF. In nucleotides, the CDR3 is TGTGCCAGCAGTTTATCCCCCGGGATCTCTGGAAACACCATATATTTT.

J is TRBJ2-2 and V is TRBV10-3; TRBD2 is a possible D gene (5 bases). This CDR3 spans 17 amino acids. Trimming removed 2 bases at V and 0 bases at J, with 13 bases between. Germline V gene lookup returns CDR1 ENHRY and CDR2 SYGVKD. The CDR3: CAISEPLALTNTGELFF. The DNA of the CDR3 is TGTGCCATCAGTGAGCCCTTAGCGTTGACGAACACCGGGGAGCTGTTTTTT.

V gene TRBV27 combines with J gene TRBJ2-7; 7 nucleotides match TRBD1. CDR1 is MNHEY and CDR2 is SMNVEV in the germline V gene (reference sequence). The V and J ends lost 0 bases and 3 bases, in that order; junction bases with no gene match: 8. CDR3 length equals 16 residues. The CDR3 loop is CASSLSVQGQYYEQYF. CDR3 coding DNA: TGTGCCAGCAGTTTATCAGTCCAGGGACAGTACTACGAGCAGTACTTC.

This chain uses TRBV10-3 with TRBJ1-1; D unresolved. Trimming left V 3 bases short and J 3 bases short, with 11 bases between. Germline V gene lookup returns CDR1 ENHRY and CDR2 SYGVKD. The CDR3 spans 14 residues. CDR3 sequence (DNA): TGTGCCATCAGTGATCGGGAGCAGGACACTGAAGCTTTCTTT. This encodes CAISDREQDTEAFF.

V usage is TRBV11-2 and J usage is TRBJ2-1, with TRBD2 matching 10 bases. Per germline, CDR1 SGHAT and CDR2 FQNNGV. Germline trimming cut 5 bases from V and 9 bases from J; bases unmatched to any gene: 16. The CDR3 covers 17 residues. Here the CDR3 DNA reads TGTGCCAGCAGCGCCCTCAGTCGAGCGGGAGGGAGAGGTGAGCAGTTCTTC. Amino acids: CASSALSRAGGRGEQFF.

This sequence joins TRBV9 and TRBJ2-7, with TRBD2 matching 8 bases. CDR3 length: 19 amino acids. V gave up 4 bases and J gave up 1 base; unmatched junction bases: 19. Germline CDR1 is SGDLS and CDR2 is YYNGEE. The CDR3 reads CASSSPRAEAGEFSYEQYF. The CDR3 nucleotides are TGTGCCAGCAGCTCCCCAAGGGCGGAAGCGGGGGAGTTTTCCTACGAGCAGTACTTC.

V is TRBV6-5 and J is TRBJ2-1; 7 bases line up with TRBD1. The CDR3 length is 15 residues. The V and J ends lost 6 bases and 7 bases, in that order; junction bases with no gene match: 12. Germline lookup yields CDR1 MNHEY and CDR2 SVGAGI. The chain's CDR3 is CASSPTRTGINEQFF. CDR3 DNA: TGTGCCAGCAGCCCAACGAGGACAGGAATTAATGAGCAGTTCTTC.

The rearrangement joins TRBV15 to TRBJ2-3; D not resolved. V was pared by 5 bases and J by 6 bases, with 9 bases between. There are 12 residues in the CDR3. Germline V CDR1 and CDR2: LNHNV, YYDKDF (reference sequence). CDR3 in amino acids: CATSLGFDTQYF. In DNA form, the CDR3 reads TGTGCCACCAGCCTCGGGTTCGATACGCAGTATTTT.